The 22 T cell receptor beta chains below were found in one sample sequenced in a study of cytomegalovirus exposure and HLA in healthy donors. The protocol was immunoSEQ multiplex PCR, while the TCRdb copy is restricted to in-frame clones and leaves out a portion. The sample includes about 160,000 clones, 96% seen only once; the top ten take around 0.9%. Sequenced input: PBMCs. These receptors all come from a woman between 18 and 30 years old in good health and CMV-seronegative.

The chain recombines TRBV7-2 with TRBJ2-3; perhaps TRBD1 as D (5 bases). V lost 5 bases to trimming and J lost 5 bases, with 8 bases between them. This CDR3 comprises 12 residues. Germline assignment: CDR1 SGHTA and CDR2 FQGNSA. This CDR3 is CASSIRGDTQYF. The CDR3 DNA sequence: TGTGCCAGCAGCATAAGGGGAGATACGCAGTATTTT.

The chain is built from TRBV11-1 and TRBJ2-3; 12 bases are shared with TRBD2. Germline CDR1 is SGHAT and CDR2 is FQDESV (reference sequence). V trimming: 4 bases; J trimming: 1 base; junction bases outside the gene matches: 3. This CDR3 has 16 residues. The CDR3 DNA is TGTGCCAGCAGCTCCTGGACTAGCGGGGGCACAGATACGCAGTATTTT. It yields the protein CASSSWTSGGTDTQYF.

The chain has TRBV2 and TRBJ2-7; 8 bases match TRBD2. Losses at the gene ends were 3 bases for V and 7 bases for J; bases not matched to a gene: 5. In germline, CDR1 is SNHLY, CDR2 FYNNEI. There are 13 residues in the CDR3. CDR3 in amino acids: CASSDGGVLEQYF. The CDR3 nucleotides read TGTGCCAGCAGTGACGGGGGGGTTCTGGAGCAGTACTTC.

This CDR3 reads CASSWVGTENSPLHF. The CDR3 DNA reads TGCGCCAGCAGCTGGGTCGGGACAGAGAATTCACCCCTCCACTTT. This chain connects TRBV5-1 to TRBJ1-6; 7 bases agree with TRBD1. The V segment lost 3 bases and the J segment 7 bases; nucleotides outside the gene matches: 7. CDR1 is SGHRS, CDR2 YFSETQ, per germline. CDR3 length: 15 amino acids. Complete variable domain (other parts from reference TRBV5-1 and TRBJ1-6): KAGVTQTPRYLIKTRGQQVTLSCSPISGHRSVSWYQQTPGQGLQFLFEYFSETQRNKGNFPGRFSGRQFSNSRSEMNVSTLELGDSALYLCASSWVGTENSPLHFGNGTRLTVT.

Concerning this clone itself: The sample contains more than one DNA sequence encoding this CDR3. The chain employs TRBV5-1 and TRBJ2-3; 8 nucleotides match TRBD2. Per germline, CDR1 SGHRS and CDR2 YFSETQ. V was clipped by 1 base and J by 2 bases; unmatched bases: 6. The CDR3 has 16 residues. CDR3: CASSLIGGGITDTQYF. The CDR3 DNA reads as TGCGCCAGCAGCTTGATCGGGGGGGGAATCACAGATACGCAGTATTTT. The complete variable domain, with remaining parts taken from reference TRBV5-1 and TRBJ2-3, reads KAGVTQTPRYLIKTRGQQVTLSCSPISGHRSVSWYQQTPGQGLQFLFEYFSETQRNKGNFPGRFSGRQFSNSRSEMNVSTLELGDSALYLCASSLIGGGITDTQYFGPGTRLTVL.

The rearrangement links TRBV14 to TRBJ2-7; 8 bases fit TRBD2. After removal of 5 bases from V and 5 bases from J, the junction contained 5 bases not matched to a gene. The germline CDR1 and CDR2 sequences are SGHDN and FVKESK. There are 13 residues in the CDR3. CDR3 residues: CASSDIGGDEQYF. The DNA of the CDR3 is TGTGCCAGCAGCGATATCGGGGGGGACGAGCAGTACTTC.

About this clone itself: The sample contains more than one DNA sequence encoding this CDR3. The rearrangement links TRBV6-1 to TRBJ1-5, with TRBD1 matching 7 bases. CDR3 length: 13 amino acids. Losses at the gene ends were 7 bases for V and 2 bases for J; bases not matched to a gene: 2. Germline CDR1 MNHNS, CDR2 SASEGT. The chain's CDR3 is CASTGGGNQPQHF. Written as DNA, the CDR3 is TGTGCCAGCACAGGGGGTGGCAATCAGCCCCAGCATTTT.

The chain carries TRBV5-6 and TRBJ1-5; 8 bases agree with TRBD1. Germline CDR1 is SGHDT and CDR2 is YYEEEE. The V segment lost 1 base and the J segment 10 bases; nucleotides outside the gene matches: 7. The CDR3 has 14 amino acids. The CDR3 region has the DNA TGTGCCAGCAGCTTGTCGGCAGGGGGCGCACCCCAGCATTTT. The encoded protein is CASSLSAGGAPQHF.

This clone was found once. V gene TRBV2 combines with J gene TRBJ2-7, with a possible D match to TRBD1 (5 bases). This CDR3 spans 13 amino acids. Germline V CDR1 and CDR2: SNHLY, FYNNEI. V was trimmed by 6 bases and J by 3 bases, leaving 12 bases between them. CDR3 bases: TGTGCCAGCAGCTGGGGCAGGGACTACGAGCAGTACTTC. Translating gives CASSWGRDYEQYF. Based on the CDR3 plus reference TRBV2 and TRBJ2-7, the full variable domain is EPEVTQTPSHQVTQMGQEVILRCVPISNHLYFYWYRQILGQKVEFLVSFYNNEISEKSEIFDDQFSVERPDGSNFTLKIRSTKLEDSAMYFCASSWGRDYEQYFGPGTRLTVT.

Regarding this clone: Because the CDR3's place on the DNA is in doubt, the DNA is left out and the CDR3 is given as listed by TCRdb. The chain links TRBV6-5 to TRBJ2-2; the listed D gene, TRBD1, was not tested against the DNA. Termini included, the CDR3 measures 16 amino acids. Germline CDR1 is MNHEY and CDR2 is SVGAGI. This CDR3 is CASSSSQGYGTGELFF.

V usage is TRBV5-1 and J usage is TRBJ2-7; 8 nucleotides align to TRBD1. The ends lost 0 bases at V and 6 bases at J; junction bases unmatched: 8. Germline lookup yields CDR1 SGHRS and CDR2 YFSETQ. This CDR3 comprises 15 residues. CDR3 in amino acids: CASSLGGLQGGEQYF. The CDR3 DNA reads TGCGCCAGCAGCTTGGGAGGCTTACAGGGGGGCGAGCAGTACTTC.

The DNA for the CDR3 is TGCGCCAGCAGCCCGGATGCGCAGGGGGCAGGGTATGGCTACACCTTC. This encodes CASSPDAQGAGYGYTF. The chain is built from TRBV4-3 and TRBJ1-2; TRBD1 matches at 8 bases. Germline CDR1 reads LGHNA; CDR2 reads YSLEER. The CDR3 runs 16 residues. The V and J ends lost 4 bases and 5 bases, in that order; junction bases with no gene match: 12.

This chain connects TRBV9 to TRBJ1-2; D ambiguous. Looked up from germline, CDR1 is SGDLS and CDR2 is YYNGEE. Trimming took 0 bases from V and 4 from J, leaving 16 bases between them. The CDR3 runs 16 residues. CDR3 in amino acids: CASSVAATVRLYGYTF. The CDR3 region has the DNA TGTGCCAGCAGCGTAGCAGCGACTGTGAGACTCTATGGCTACACCTTC.

The chain joins TRBV18 to TRBJ1-5, with D maybe TRBD1 (5 bases). CDR1 and CDR2 from the germline V gene are KGHSH and LQKENI. V dropped 0 bases and J dropped 7 bases, with 13 bases sitting between them. The length of the CDR3 is 15 residues. CDR3 loop: CASSPPGAGGQPQHF. Here the CDR3 DNA reads TGTGCCAGCTCACCACCAGGGGCGGGAGGGCAGCCCCAGCATTTT. Full variable domain (remainder filled in from reference TRBV18 and TRBJ1-5): NAGVMQNPRHLVRRRGQEARLRCSPMKGHSHVYWYRQLPEEGLKFMVYLQKENIIDESGMPKERFSAEFPKEGPSILRIQQVVRGDSAAYFCASSPPGAGGQPQHFGDGTRLSIL.

This clone was seen just once. The V gene is TRBV14, the J gene TRBJ2-3; the D gene is possibly TRBD2 (7 bases). Between the trimmed V and J ends, which lost 4 bases and 2 bases, there was a span of 19 bases. CDR3 size: 17 residues. Germline values: CDR1 SGHDN, CDR2 FVKESK. The DNA of the CDR3 is TGTGCCAGCAGCCTTGAGGGGGGGACCCTGTACACAGATACGCAGTATTTT. Translation: CASSLEGGTLYTDTQYF.

This clone was recorded once. This chain's CDR3 is CASSDQGGAGNEQFF. In DNA form, the CDR3 reads TGTGCCAGCAGTGATCAAGGGGGGGCTGGGAATGAGCAGTTCTTC. V gene TRBV2 combines with J gene TRBJ2-1; D is possibly TRBD2 (7 bases). There are 15 residues in the CDR3. Trimming took 3 bases from V and 7 from J, leaving 16 bases between them. Germline V CDR1 and CDR2: SNHLY, FYNNEI.

The chain joins TRBV30 to TRBJ1-5, with D possibly being TRBD1 (5 bases). The CDR3 loop spans 15 amino acids. Trimming pared 5 bases from V and 5 bases from J, leaving 19 bases between. The germline V gene has CDR1 GTSNPN and CDR2 SVGIG (reference sequence). CDR3 region: CAWQSTGTVYQPQHF. The CDR3, as DNA: TGTGCCTGGCAGTCCACCGGGACTGTTTATCAGCCCCAGCATTTT.

The V call is TRBV18, the J call TRBJ1-2; D ambiguous. V shed 5 bases and J shed 4 bases, with 17 bases lying between them. In germline, CDR1 is KGHSH, CDR2 LQKENI. There are 15 residues in the CDR3. The chain's CDR3 is CASSESPLAGYGYTF. For the CDR3, the DNA is TGTGCCAGCTCAGAGAGTCCGCTCGCAGGCTATGGCTACACCTTC.

V is TRBV14 and J is TRBJ1-1, with unresolved D. The germline V gene encodes CDR1 SGHDN and CDR2 FVKESK. V was cut by 0 bases and J by 5 bases, with 7 bases left in between. The CDR3 length is 13 residues. The CDR3 nucleotides read TGTGCCAGCAGCCAAGATTCCGGGACTGAAGCTTTCTTT. Translating gives CASSQDSGTEAFF.

This chain uses TRBV9 with TRBJ1-6; 8 bases agree with TRBD1. Germline loops: CDR1 SGDLS, CDR2 YYNGEE. V was clipped by 2 bases and J by 10 bases; unmatched bases: 8. This CDR3 has 15 residues. CDR3 nucleotide sequence: TGTGCCAGCAGCGTCGCAGGGGGCTTAGGATCACCCCTCCACTTT. It is translated as CASSVAGGLGSPLHF. Full variable domain (remainder filled in from reference TRBV9 and TRBJ1-6): DSGVTQTPKHLITATGQRVTLRCSPRSGDLSVYWYQQSLDQGLQFLIQYYNGEERAKGNILERFSAQQFPDLHSELNLSSLELGDSALYFCASSVAGGLGSPLHFGNGTRLTVT.

This clone was seen a single time. The V call is TRBV9, the J call TRBJ2-1; 8 nucleotides align to TRBD2. The CDR3 consists of 13 residues. Germline trimming cut 3 bases from V and 8 bases from J; bases unmatched to any gene: 4. The germline CDR1 and CDR2 sequences are SGDLS and YYNGEE. CDR3 in amino acids: CASSEGTSYEQFF. Here the CDR3 DNA reads TGTGCCAGCAGCGAGGGGACTAGTTATGAGCAGTTCTTC.

The V and J genes are TRBV5-6 and TRBJ1-1, with D possibly being TRBD1 (5 bases). The ends were cut back, 3 bases at V and 1 base at J, with 13 bases in the middle. CDR1 SGHDT and CDR2 YYEEEE come from the germline V gene. The CDR3 runs to 15 residues. The DNA of the CDR3 is TGTGCCAGCAGCTGGAGAACAGGAGCGAACACTGAAGCTTTCTTT. It encodes CASSWRTGANTEAFF.